This T cell receptor beta chain was recovered during a study of spatial heterogeneity in lung cancer. Each molecule of TCR cDNA was tagged with one unique molecular identifier. TCRdb recomputed calls from the 5' RACE reads with MiXCR, one row per CDR3 protein. The sample lists roughly 75,000 distinct CDR3 sequences, more than 10% occurring once. As for time point: sample taken at primary tumor resection. Sequencing of whole RNA from tumor, nontumor lung or frozen PBMC involved no sorting. V lost 4 bases to trimming and J lost 4 bases, with 3 bases between them. The germline V gene has CDR1 SGHDT and CDR2 YYEEEE. The CDR3 sequence is 11 residues long. For this clonotype: Its antigen is not identified.

Study-wide points: Ubiquitous, expanded tumor-derived TCRs were more frequently observed in blood at resection than at follow-up.

The rearrangement uses TRBV5-6 and TRBJ2-1; D is unresolved. The input for sequencing was PBMCs, taken at surgery. This receptor was obtained from a male donor with early-stage non-small cell lung cancer. CDR3 residues: CASSRYNEQFF. The CDR3 nucleotides are TGTGCCAGCAGCCGATACAATGAGCAGTTCTTC.